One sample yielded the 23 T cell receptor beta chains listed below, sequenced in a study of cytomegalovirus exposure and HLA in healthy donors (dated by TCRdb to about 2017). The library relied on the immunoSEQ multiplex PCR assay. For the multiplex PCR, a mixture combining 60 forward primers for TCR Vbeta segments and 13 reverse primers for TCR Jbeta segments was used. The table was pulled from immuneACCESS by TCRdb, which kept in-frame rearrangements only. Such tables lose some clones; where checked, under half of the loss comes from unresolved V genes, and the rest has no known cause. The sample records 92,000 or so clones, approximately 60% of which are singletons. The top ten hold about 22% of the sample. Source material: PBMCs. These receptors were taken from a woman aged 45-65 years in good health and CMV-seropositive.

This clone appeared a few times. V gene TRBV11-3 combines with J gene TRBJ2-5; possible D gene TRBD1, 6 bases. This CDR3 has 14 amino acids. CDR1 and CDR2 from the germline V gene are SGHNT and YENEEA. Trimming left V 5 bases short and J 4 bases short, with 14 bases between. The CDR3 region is CASSQTRGGETQYF. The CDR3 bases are TGTGCCAGCAGCCAAACCAGGGGTGGAGAGACCCAGTACTTC.

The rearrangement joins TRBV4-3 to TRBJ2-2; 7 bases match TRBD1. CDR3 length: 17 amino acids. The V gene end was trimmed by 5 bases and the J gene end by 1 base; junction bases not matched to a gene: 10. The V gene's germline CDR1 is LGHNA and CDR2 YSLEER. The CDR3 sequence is CASSSFAGTENTGELFF. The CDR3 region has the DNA TGCGCCAGCAGCTCCTTCGCCGGGACAGAGAACACCGGGGAGCTGTTTTTT.

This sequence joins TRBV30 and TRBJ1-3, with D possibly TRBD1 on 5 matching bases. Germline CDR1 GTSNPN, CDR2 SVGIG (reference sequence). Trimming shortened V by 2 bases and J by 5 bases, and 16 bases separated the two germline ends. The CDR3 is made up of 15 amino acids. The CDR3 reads CAWSYQGINRNTIYF. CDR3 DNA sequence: TGTGCCTGGAGTTACCAGGGTATTAACAGAAACACCATATATTTT.

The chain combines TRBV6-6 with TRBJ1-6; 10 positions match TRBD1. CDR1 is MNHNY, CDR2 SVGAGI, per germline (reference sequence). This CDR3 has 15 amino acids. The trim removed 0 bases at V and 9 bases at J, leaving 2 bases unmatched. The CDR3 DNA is TGTGCCAGCAGTTACTCGAGGACAGGGGGTTCACCCCTCCACTTT. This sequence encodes CASSYSRTGGSPLHF.

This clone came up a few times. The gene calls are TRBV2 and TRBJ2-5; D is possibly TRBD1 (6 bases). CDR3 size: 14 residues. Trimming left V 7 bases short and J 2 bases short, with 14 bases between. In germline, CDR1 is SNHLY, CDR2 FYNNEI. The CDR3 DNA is TGTGCCAGCAATAGTCAGGGACAACAAGAGACCCAGTACTTC. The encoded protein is CASNSQGQQETQYF.

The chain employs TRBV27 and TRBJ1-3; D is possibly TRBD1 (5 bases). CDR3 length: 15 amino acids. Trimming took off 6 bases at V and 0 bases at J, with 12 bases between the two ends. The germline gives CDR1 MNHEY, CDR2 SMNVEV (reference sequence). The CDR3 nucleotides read TGTGCCAGCAGGGGTGTGGGGGGCTCTGGAAACACCATATATTTT. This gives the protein CASRGVGGSGNTIYF.

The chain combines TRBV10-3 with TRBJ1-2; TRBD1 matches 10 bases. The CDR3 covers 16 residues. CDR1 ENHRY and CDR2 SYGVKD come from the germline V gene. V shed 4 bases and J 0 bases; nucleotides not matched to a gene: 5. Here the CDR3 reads CAISAGQGRTNYGYTF. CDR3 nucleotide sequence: TGTGCCATCAGTGCGGGACAGGGGCGAACTAACTATGGCTACACCTTC.

The CDR3 loop is CASTLGGSNTGELFF. Written as DNA, the CDR3 is TGTGCCAGCACCTTGGGCGGGTCGAACACCGGGGAGCTGTTTTTT. V and J are TRBV11-3 and TRBJ2-2; weak D call: TRBD2 (5 bases). Germline loops: CDR1 SGHNT, CDR2 YENEEA. This CDR3 is built from 15 residues. The V gene lost 7 bases and the J gene lost 0 bases, with 12 bases spanning the gap.

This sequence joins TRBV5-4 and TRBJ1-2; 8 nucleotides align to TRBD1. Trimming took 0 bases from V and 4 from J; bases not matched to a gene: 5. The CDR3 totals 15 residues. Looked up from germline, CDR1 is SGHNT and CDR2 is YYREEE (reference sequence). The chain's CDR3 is CASSLDTGGSYGYTF. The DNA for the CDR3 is TGTGCCAGCAGCTTGGATACAGGGGGAAGCTATGGCTACACCTTC.

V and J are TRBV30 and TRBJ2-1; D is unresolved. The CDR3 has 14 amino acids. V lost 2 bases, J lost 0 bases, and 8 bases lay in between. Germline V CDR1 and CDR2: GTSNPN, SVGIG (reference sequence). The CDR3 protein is CAWSLASSYNEQFF. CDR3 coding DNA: TGTGCCTGGAGTTTGGCAAGCTCCTACAATGAGCAGTTCTTC.

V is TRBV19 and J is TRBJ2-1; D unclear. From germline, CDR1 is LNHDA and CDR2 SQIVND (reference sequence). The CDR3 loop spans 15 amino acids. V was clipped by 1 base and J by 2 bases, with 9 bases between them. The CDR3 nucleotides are TGTGCCAGTAGTATAGGAGCTGAGACCTACAATGAGCAGTTCTTC. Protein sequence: CASSIGAETYNEQFF.

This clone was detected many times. The CDR3 protein is CASSPNGAGQPQHF. In DNA form, the CDR3 reads TGTGCCAGCAGCCCGAATGGGGCCGGTCAGCCCCAGCATTTT. The chain uses TRBV27 and TRBJ1-5, with a possible D match to TRBD1 (5 bases). The V gene's germline CDR1 is MNHEY and CDR2 SMNVEV (reference sequence). V was shortened by 6 bases and J by 6 bases, with 15 bases between the two germline ends. The CDR3 runs 14 residues.

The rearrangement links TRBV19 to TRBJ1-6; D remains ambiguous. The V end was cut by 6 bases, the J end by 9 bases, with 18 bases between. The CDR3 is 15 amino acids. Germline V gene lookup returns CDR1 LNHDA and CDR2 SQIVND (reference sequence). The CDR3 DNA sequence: TGTGCCAGTAGACCCCTTGTAGGGCGGGCTTCACCCCTCCACTTT. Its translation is CASRPLVGRASPLHF. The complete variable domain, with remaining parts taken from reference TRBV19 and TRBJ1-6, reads DGGITQSPKYLFRKEGQNVTLSCEQNLNHDAMYWYRQDPGQGLRLIYYSQIVNDFQKGDIAEGYSVSREKKESFPLTVTSAQKNPTAFYLCASRPLVGRASPLHFGNGTRLTVT.

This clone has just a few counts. The CDR3 sequence is CASLERGGGNIQYF. CDR3 in DNA: TGTGCCAGCCTAGAGCGGGGGGGCGGAAACATTCAGTACTTC. V and J are TRBV2 and TRBJ2-4; 10 nucleotides match TRBD2. The length of the CDR3 is 14 residues. Germline V gene data show CDR1 as SNHLY and CDR2 as FYNNEI. V was clipped by 8 bases and J by 6 bases; unmatched bases: 7.

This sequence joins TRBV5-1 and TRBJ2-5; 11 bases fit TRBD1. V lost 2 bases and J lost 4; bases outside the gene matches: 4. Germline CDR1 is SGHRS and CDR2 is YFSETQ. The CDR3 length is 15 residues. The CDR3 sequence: CASSFGQGASETQYF. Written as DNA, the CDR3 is TGCGCCAGCAGCTTCGGACAGGGGGCTTCAGAGACCCAGTACTTC.

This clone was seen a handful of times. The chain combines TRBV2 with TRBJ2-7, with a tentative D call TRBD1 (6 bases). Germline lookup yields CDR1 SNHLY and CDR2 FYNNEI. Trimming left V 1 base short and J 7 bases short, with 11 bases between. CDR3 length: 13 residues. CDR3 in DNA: TGTGCCAGCAGTGAAGGGTGGGGGCGGGAGCAGTACTTC. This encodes CASSEGWGREQYF.

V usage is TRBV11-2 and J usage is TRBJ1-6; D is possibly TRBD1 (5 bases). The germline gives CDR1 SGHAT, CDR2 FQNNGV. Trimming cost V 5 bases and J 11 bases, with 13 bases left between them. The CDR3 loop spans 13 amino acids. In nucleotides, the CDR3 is TGTGCCAGCAGCCCACCGACAGATACACCCCTCCACTTT. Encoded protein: CASSPPTDTPLHF.

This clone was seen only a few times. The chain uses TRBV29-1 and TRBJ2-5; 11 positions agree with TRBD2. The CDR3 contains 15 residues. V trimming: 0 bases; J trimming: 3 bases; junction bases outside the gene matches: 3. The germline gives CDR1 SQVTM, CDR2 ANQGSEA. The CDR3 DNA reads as TGCAGCGTTGAAGAGGTGACTAGCGGGGAAGAGACCCAGTACTTC. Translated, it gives CSVEEVTSGEETQYF.

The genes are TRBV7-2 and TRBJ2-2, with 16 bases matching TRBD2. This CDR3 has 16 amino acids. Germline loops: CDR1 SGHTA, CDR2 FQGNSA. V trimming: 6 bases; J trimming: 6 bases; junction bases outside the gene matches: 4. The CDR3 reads CASRPGLAGGAGELFF. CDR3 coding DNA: TGTGCCAGCAGGCCGGGACTAGCGGGGGGGGCCGGGGAGCTGTTTTTT.

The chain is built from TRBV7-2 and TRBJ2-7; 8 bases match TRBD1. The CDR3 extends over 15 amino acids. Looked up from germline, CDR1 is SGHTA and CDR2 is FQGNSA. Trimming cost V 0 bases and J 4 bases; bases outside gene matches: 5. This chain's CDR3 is CASSLAQNRGYEQYF. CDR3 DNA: TGTGCCAGCAGCTTAGCGCAAAACAGGGGGTACGAGCAGTACTTC.

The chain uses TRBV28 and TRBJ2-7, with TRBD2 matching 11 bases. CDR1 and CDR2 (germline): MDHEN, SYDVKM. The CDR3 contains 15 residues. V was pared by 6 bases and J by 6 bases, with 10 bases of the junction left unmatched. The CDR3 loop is CASSHTSGGTGEQYF. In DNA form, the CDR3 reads TGTGCCAGCAGCCACACTAGCGGGGGTACGGGCGAGCAGTACTTC.

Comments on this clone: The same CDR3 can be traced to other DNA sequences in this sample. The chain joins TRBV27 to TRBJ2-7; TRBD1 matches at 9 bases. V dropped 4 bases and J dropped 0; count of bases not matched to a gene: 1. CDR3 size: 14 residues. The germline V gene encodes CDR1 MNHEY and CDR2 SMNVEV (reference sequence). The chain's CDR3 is CASSWDRDSYEQYF. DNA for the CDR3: TGTGCCAGCAGTTGGGACAGGGACTCCTACGAGCAGTACTTC.

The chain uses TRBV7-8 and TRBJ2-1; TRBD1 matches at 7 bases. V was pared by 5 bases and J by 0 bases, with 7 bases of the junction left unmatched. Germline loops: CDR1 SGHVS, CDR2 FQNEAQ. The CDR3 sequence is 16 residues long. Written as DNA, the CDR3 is TGTGCCAGCAGCGTGGGGACAGCACTCTCCTACAATGAGCAGTTCTTC. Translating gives CASSVGTALSYNEQFF.